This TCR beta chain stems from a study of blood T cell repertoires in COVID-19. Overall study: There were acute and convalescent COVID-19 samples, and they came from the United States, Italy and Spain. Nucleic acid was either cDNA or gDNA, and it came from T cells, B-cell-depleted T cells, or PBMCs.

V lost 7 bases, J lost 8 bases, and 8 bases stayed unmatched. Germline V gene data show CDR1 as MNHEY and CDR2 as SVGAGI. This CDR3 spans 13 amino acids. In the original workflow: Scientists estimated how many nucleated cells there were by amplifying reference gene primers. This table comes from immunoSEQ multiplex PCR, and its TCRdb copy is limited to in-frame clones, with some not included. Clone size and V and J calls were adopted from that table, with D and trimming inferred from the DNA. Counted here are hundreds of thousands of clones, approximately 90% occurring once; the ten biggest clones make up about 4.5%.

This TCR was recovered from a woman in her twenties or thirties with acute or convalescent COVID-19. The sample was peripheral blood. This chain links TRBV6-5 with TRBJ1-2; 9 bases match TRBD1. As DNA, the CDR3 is TGTGCCAGCAATAAACAGGGGGCGCTGGGCTACACCTTC. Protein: CASNKQGALGYTF.